This TCR beta chain appears in the sequencing data of a study of T cells after yellow fever vaccination. Study at large: With SMART-Seq v4 Ultra Low Input, the fractions containing low cell numbers were prepared. Broader study findings: Weaker overall was a secondary response that nonetheless peaked faster, on day 5 versus 15. Reappearance after the booster was observed for most primary-vaccination clones (roughly 96% CD4, around 90% CD8).

The CDR3 spans 14 residues. Trimming cost V 4 bases and J 4 bases; bases outside gene matches: 5. Germline CDR1 KGHSH, CDR2 LQKENI. Ten or more counts support this clonotype. Antigen: not known. A 5'RACE template-switching step, the method used to make TCR cDNA, added a universal primer site and UMIs. TCRdb redid the calling of the 5' RACE reads with MiXCR, one entry per CDR3 protein. Seen here are roughly 150,000 distinct CDR3 sequences, approximately 7.7% observed once, and the top ten hold roughly 0.77%. This sequence joins TRBV18 and TRBJ2-3, with 7 positions matching TRBD2. This clonotype originated in a man aged 30 to 39 who received the YFV17D yellow fever vaccine. Sequenced here: CD4+ T cells sorted from PBMCs, sampled 5 days after the yellow fever booster vaccination. CDR3 bases: TGTGCCAGCTCACGAAGCGGGATCTCAGATACGCAGTATTTT. This gives the protein CASSRSGISDTQYF.